These 3 T cell receptor beta chains were all obtained from the same sample, sequenced in a study of cytomegalovirus exposure and HLA in healthy donors. Using immunoSEQ multiplex PCR, the repertoire was profiled, and TCRdb retains in-frame clones only, with some absent. The profile covers more than 35,000 clones, with about 93% appearing a single time and around 3.4% taken by the ten largest. Input material: PBMCs. These receptor sequences come from a man younger than 35 in good health and CMV-seronegative.

Only one count was recorded for this clone. V gene TRBV2 combines with J gene TRBJ2-1; 12 nucleotides agree with TRBD2. CDR1 and CDR2 from the germline V gene are SNHLY and FYNNEI. The V and J ends lost 4 bases and 9 bases, in that order; junction bases with no gene match: 4. There are 14 residues in the CDR3. CDR3 sequence reads: CASSGLAGDSEQFF. Here the CDR3 DNA reads TGTGCCAGCAGTGGACTAGCGGGAGACAGTGAGCAGTTCTTC.

This rearrangement joins TRBV5-5 to TRBJ1-2; D gene unclear. Germline V CDR1 and CDR2: SGHKS, YYEKEE (reference sequence). The CDR3 runs 12 residues. The V end was cut by 0 bases, the J end by 5 bases, with 5 bases between. The CDR3 reads CASSLGEYGYTF. The CDR3 DNA sequence: TGTGCCAGCAGCTTGGGAGAGTATGGCTACACCTTC.

This rearrangement joins TRBV6-1 to TRBJ1-1, with D uncertain. The CDR3 extends over 14 amino acids. CDR1 is MNHNS and CDR2 is SASEGT in the germline V gene. Trimming pared 3 bases from V and 3 bases from J, leaving 11 bases between. The CDR3 reads CASSETGRYTEAFF. CDR3 bases: TGTGCCAGCAGTGAGACGGGGAGGTACACTGAAGCTTTCTTT.